Listed below are T cell receptor beta chains from one sample, sequenced in a study of CD39 and CD103 CD8 tumor-infiltrating T cells. Clones were read by immunoSEQ multiplex PCR, and TCRdb kept only the in-frame ones, dropping some. The data show 4,500 to 5,500 clones, approximately 70% seen once. The sequencing input was CD8+ T cells sorted from blood. The receptor set was obtained from a human donor with head and neck squamous cell carcinoma. CDR3s include the opening cysteine and the closing phenylalanine or tryptophan. The order of the fields is J gene, clone size, D gene, V gene, CDR3 protein, CDR3 DNA. A D gene is named only where the DNA matches it firmly. The size of a clone is reported for some rows only, either as once, few or many, or as a class for expanded clones.

TRBJ2-5 few NA TRBV29-1 CSVEDLWGSQETQYF TGCAGCGTTGAAGATCTTTGGGGCAGCCAAGAGACCCAGTACTTC
TRBJ2-5 few TRBD2 TRBV6-1 CASSALTSGGPQETQYF TGTGCCAGCAGTGCCCTAACTAGCGGGGGGCCTCAAGAGACCCAGTACTTC
TRBJ1-5 few TRBD1 TRBV6-1 CASSDGQGGYQPQHF TGTGCCAGCAGTGACGGACAGGGCGGATACCAGCCCCAGCATTTT
TRBJ2-3 once TRBD2 TRBV14 CASSQDYSTGGRGDTQYF TGTGCCAGCAGCCAAGATTATAGTACGGGGGGGCGTGGAGATACGCAGTATTTT
TRBJ1-6 NA NA TRBV5-6 CASSQVGGLSPLHF TGTGCCAGCAGCCAGGTGGGGGGACTTTCACCCCTCCACTTT
TRBJ2-1 few NA TRBV27 CASSLPSRTPGNEQFF TGTGCCAGCAGTTTACCATCCCGGACTCCCGGCAATGAGCAGTTCTTC
TRBJ1-2 NA TRBD1 TRBV25-1 CASSMGTGFYGYTF TGTGCCAGCAGTATGGGGACAGGGTTTTATGGCTACACCTTC
TRBJ2-2 medium-sized TRBD2 TRBV9 CASSDGGGESLTGELFF TGTGCCAGCAGTGACGGTGGGGGGGAAAGTCTCACCGGGGAGCTGTTTTTT
TRBJ2-1 NA NA TRBV5-1 CASSHIRGHDAYGEQFF TGCGCCAGCAGCCATATAAGGGGCCATGATGCCTACGGTGAGCAGTTCTTC
TRBJ2-1 NA NA TRBV4-3 CASSQGRGYNEQFF TGCGCCAGCAGCCAGGGCAGGGGATACAATGAGCAGTTCTTC
TRBJ2-6 NA NA TRBV6-1 CASSERGSGANVLTF TGTGCCAGCAGTGAAAGGGGCTCTGGGGCCAACGTCCTGACTTTC
TRBJ1-2 NA TRBD1 TRBV11-2 CASGGDRGPYYGYTF TGTGCCAGTGGGGGGGACAGGGGGCCTTACTATGGCTACACCTTC
TRBJ2-6 NA NA TRBV6-4 CASSDSSSGANVLTF TGTGCCAGCAGTGACTCCAGCTCTGGGGCCAACGTCCTGACTTTC
TRBJ1-2 few TRBD1 TRBV2 CASSESPGQASGGYTF TGTGCCAGCAGTGAATCTCCGGGACAGGCCTCTGGAGGCTACACCTTC
TRBJ2-7 NA TRBD2 TRBV27 CASSPAGLAGAWSSYEQYF TGTGCCAGCAGCCCTGCAGGACTAGCGGGGGCTTGGAGCTCCTACGAGCAGTACTTC
TRBJ2-3 NA NA TRBV7-9 CAGGRRGDTDTQYF TGTGCCGGGGGGAGGCGGGGTGACACAGATACGCAGTATTTT
TRBJ1-3 NA TRBD1 TRBV18 CASSPDRGPGNTIYF TGTGCCAGCTCACCAGACAGGGGGCCTGGAAACACCATATATTTT
TRBJ2-2 few TRBD2 TRBV5-4 CASSIDGTSANTGELFF TGTGCCAGCAGCATAGACGGGACTAGCGCGAACACCGGGGAGCTGTTTTTT
TRBJ1-2 NA TRBD1 TRBV5-6 CASSLEWDSANYGYTF TGTGCCAGCAGCTTGGAATGGGACAGCGCTAACTATGGCTACACCTTC
TRBJ1-1 once TRBD1 TRBV5-6 CASTPPLWGTGHTEAFF TGTGCCAGCACTCCACCTCTGTGGGGGACAGGGCACACTGAAGCTTTCTTT
TRBJ1-2 few NA TRBV29-1 CSVEVWEGGGYTF TGCAGCGTTGAAGTATGGGAAGGAGGTGGCTACACCTTC
TRBJ1-1 NA NA TRBV7-8 CASSFNRDGNTEAFF TGTGCCAGCAGCTTCAACAGGGACGGGAACACTGAAGCTTTCTTT
TRBJ2-2 NA NA TRBV7-9 CASSLPRGNTGELFF TGTGCCAGCAGCTTACCTCGGGGGAACACCGGGGAGCTGTTTTTT
TRBJ1-2 NA NA TRBV6-1 CASSARASAGGYTF TGTGCCAGCAGTGCCCGGGCCTCAGCGGGTGGCTACACCTTC
TRBJ2-7 NA TRBD1 TRBV4-3 CASSQEMSGTGFYEQYF TGCGCCAGCAGCCAAGAAATGTCGGGGACAGGTTTCTACGAGCAGTACTTC
TRBJ1-2 NA TRBD1 TRBV6-5 CASSWTGARGYTF TGTGCCAGCAGCTGGACAGGGGCGCGGGGCTACACCTTC
TRBJ2-5 NA TRBD2 TRBV5-6 CASSLPPAGGRETQYF TGTGCCAGCAGCTTGCCCCCAGCGGGGGGGCGAGAGACCCAGTACTTC
TRBJ2-3 NA TRBD2 TRBV6-1 CASSEAAGGTDTQYF TGTGCCAGCAGTGAAGCGGCGGGGGGAACAGATACGCAGTATTTT
TRBJ1-1 medium-sized NA TRBV30 CAWSLGVGTEAFF TGTGCCTGGAGTCTGGGAGTAGGAACTGAAGCTTTCTTT
TRBJ2-7 few TRBD1 TRBV5-1 CASSPQTGTYEQYF TGCGCCAGCAGCCCTCAGACAGGGACCTACGAGCAGTACTTC
TRBJ2-1 NA NA TRBV6-4 CASSDGRVSYNEQFF TGTGCCAGCAGTGACGGGCGGGTTTCCTACAATGAGCAGTTCTTC
TRBJ1-4 few NA TRBV27 CASSLGRFNEKLFF TGTGCCAGCAGTTTAGGCAGATTTAATGAAAAACTGTTTTTT
TRBJ1-2 NA NA TRBV10-3 CAISELGAMGYTSRLYTF TGTGCCATCAGTGAGTTGGGGGCGATGGGCTACACCTCGCGTCTCTACACCTTC